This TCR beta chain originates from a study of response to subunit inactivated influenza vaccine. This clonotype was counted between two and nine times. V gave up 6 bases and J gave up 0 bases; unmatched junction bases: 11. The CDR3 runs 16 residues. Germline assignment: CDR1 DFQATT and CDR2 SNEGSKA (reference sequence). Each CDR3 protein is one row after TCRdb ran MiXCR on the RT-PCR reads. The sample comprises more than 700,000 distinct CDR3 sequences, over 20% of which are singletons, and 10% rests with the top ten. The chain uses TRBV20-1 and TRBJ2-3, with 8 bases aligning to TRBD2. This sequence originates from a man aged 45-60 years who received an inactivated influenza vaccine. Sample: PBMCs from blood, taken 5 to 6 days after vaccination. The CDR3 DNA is TGCAGTGCCCCGGGGCTAGCGGGCCTTAGCACAGATACGCAGTATTTT. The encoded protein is CSAPGLAGLSTDTQYF.